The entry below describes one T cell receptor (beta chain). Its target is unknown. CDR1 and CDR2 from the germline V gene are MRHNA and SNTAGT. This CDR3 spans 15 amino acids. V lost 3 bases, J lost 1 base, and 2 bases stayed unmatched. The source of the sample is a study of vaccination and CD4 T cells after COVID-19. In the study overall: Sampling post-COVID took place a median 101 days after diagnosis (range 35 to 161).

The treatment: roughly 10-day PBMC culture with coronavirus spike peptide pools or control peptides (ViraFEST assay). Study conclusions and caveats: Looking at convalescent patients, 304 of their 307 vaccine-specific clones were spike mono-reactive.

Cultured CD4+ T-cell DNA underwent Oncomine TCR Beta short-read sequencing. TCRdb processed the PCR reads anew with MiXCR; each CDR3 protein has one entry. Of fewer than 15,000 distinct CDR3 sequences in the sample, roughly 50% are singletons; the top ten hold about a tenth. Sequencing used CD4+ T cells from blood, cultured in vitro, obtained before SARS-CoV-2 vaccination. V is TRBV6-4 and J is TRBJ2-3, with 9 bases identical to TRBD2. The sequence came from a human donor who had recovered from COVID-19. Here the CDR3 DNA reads TGTGCCAGCAGTGATTCTAGCGGGGGCACAGATACGCAGTATTTT. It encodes CASSDSSGGTDTQYF.